This TCR beta chain was sequenced in a study of blood T cell repertoires in COVID-19. Study summary: PBMCs, B-cell-depleted T cells, or T cells were the source of the cDNA or gDNA that made up the material.

The protocol was immunoSEQ multiplex PCR, while the TCRdb copy is restricted to in-frame clones and leaves out a portion. Of more than 120,000 clones detected, approximately 80% appear once; the ten largest clones hold roughly 4.9%. The CDR3 runs to 15 residues. The germline V gene has CDR1 SGHAT and CDR2 FQNNGV. Deletions cut 0 bases from V and 4 bases from J, with 12 bases between. The origin of this receptor is a human donor in a cohort sampled during active COVID-19. This chain links TRBV11-2 with TRBJ1-2; TRBD1 is a possible D gene (5 bases). Sequenced material: peripheral blood. CDR3 DNA: TGTGCCAGCAGCTTAGAGGGGTTTGACAGCTATGGCTACACCTTC. This sequence encodes CASSLEGFDSYGYTF.